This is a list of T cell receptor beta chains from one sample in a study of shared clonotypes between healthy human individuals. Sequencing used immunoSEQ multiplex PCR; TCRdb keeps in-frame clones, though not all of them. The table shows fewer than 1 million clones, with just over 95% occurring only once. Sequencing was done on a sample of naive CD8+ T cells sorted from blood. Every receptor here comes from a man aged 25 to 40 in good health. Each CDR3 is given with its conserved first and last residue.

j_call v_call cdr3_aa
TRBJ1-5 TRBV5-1 CASGETGAPRSSNQPQHF
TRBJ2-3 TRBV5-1 CASSSRGGTDTQYF
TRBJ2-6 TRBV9 CASSPPPLGANVLTF
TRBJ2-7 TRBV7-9 CASSLAGTGVYEQYF
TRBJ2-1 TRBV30 CAWSAGSSYNEQFF
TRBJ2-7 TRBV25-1 CASSSPGLHYEQYF
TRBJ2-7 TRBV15 CATSRDDGGSVYEQYF
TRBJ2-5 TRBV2 CASSSRQGGETQYF
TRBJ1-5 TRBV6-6 CASSYSRRDQPQHF
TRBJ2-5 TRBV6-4 CASSGTSGRNSSEETQYF
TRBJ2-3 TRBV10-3 CAISGPSSTDTQYF
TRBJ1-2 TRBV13 CASSSRGYGYTF
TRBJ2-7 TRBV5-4 CASSLEGALSYEQYF
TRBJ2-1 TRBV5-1 CASSLFLGSYNEQFF
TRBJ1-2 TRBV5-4 CASSSEAGGIDGYTF
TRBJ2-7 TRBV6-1 CASSDPGQARLEQYF
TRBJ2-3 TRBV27 CASSLVAQEISTDTQYF
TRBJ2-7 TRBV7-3 CASSLFPGSYEQYF
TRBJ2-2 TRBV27 CASSPQARYTGELFF
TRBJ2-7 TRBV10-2 CASSLSDEQYF
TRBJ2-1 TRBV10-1 CASIPREKVYNEQFF
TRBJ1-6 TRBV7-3 CASSLGGANSPLHF
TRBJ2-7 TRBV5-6 CASSAPDAYEQYF
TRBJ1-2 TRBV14 CASSQVDVARDRFNYGYTF
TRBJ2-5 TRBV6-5 CASSRRWTEQETQYF
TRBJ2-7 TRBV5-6 CASSYPGQEAYEQYF
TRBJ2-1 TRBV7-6 CASSPRFRSSYNEQFF
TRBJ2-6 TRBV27 CASSLSGDYSGANVLTF
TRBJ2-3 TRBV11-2 CASSPSDTQYF
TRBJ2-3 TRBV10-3 CAISEFLGLAESSRSTDTQYF
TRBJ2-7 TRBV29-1 CSVEGLGQSSSYEQYF
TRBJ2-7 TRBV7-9 CASSQQGAGEQYF
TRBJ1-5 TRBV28 CASSFRGAGVFQPQHF
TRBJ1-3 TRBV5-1 CASSRRGSSGNTIYF
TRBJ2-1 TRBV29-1 CSAGRTSGRSEQFF
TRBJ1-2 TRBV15 CATSRTPPSPGQGVYGYTF
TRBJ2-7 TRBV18 CASSPAVKGDEQYF
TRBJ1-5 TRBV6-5 CASSTGFHQPQHF
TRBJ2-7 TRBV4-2 CASSQEGDNEQYF
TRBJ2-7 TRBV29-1 CSVTYPGTYEQYF